Below, 17 T cell receptor beta chains from the same sample are listed, as sequenced in a study of post-analysis software for immune sequencing data. Study-level results: Controls had lower frequencies than patients of about 5 TRBV segments, which included TRBV5-6, TRBV5-1 and TRBV20-1.

Their antigen targets remain unknown. Incorporated into the TCR beta cDNA libraries were unique molecular identifiers, which served to reduce PCR and sequencing biases. MiXCR was run by TCRdb on the PCR reads, yielding one entry per CDR3 protein. In the table there are about 540,000 distinct CDR3 sequences, 30% to 40% of which are singletons. What was sequenced was blood. The receptors were sampled from a girl aged 2-17 years with multiple sclerosis.

CDR3 sequence reads: CAISESEAGKETQYF. Here the CDR3 DNA reads TGTGCCATCAGTGAGTCGGAGGCAGGCAAAGAGACCCAGTACTTC. V gene TRBV10-3 combines with J gene TRBJ2-5; D is perhaps TRBD2 (5 bases). Germline values: CDR1 ENHRY, CDR2 SYGVKD. V lost 0 bases, J lost 3 bases, and 11 bases lay in between. The CDR3 runs to 15 residues.

The J gene is TRBJ2-7, the V gene TRBV27; 13 nucleotides agree with TRBD2. This CDR3 contains 14 residues. CDR1 and CDR2 (germline): MNHEY, SMNVEV (reference sequence). V was clipped by 10 bases and J by 7 bases; unmatched bases: 10. For the CDR3, the DNA is TGTGCCACCGGGGGACTAGCGGGGTACAATGAGCAGTACTTC. Residues: CATGGLAGYNEQYF.

The chain has TRBV7-9 and TRBJ2-4, with D possibly matching TRBD1 (5 bases). The germline V gene encodes CDR1 SEHNR and CDR2 FQNEAQ (reference sequence). There are 13 residues in the CDR3. Trimming cost V 3 bases and J 4 bases, with 7 bases left between them. Here the CDR3 reads CASSLPGKNIQYF. The CDR3 nucleotides are TGTGCCAGCAGCTTGCCAGGGAAAAACATTCAGTACTTC.

This clonotype has just a few counts. The rearrangement uses TRBV5-1 and TRBJ1-5; TRBD1 might be the D (5 bases). CDR1 and CDR2 (germline): SGHRS, YFSETQ. The CDR3 contains 15 residues. V was trimmed by 2 bases and J by 4 bases, leaving 13 bases between them. Here the CDR3 reads CASSFLPGINQPQHF. The CDR3 DNA reads TGCGCCAGCAGCTTCTTACCAGGGATAAATCAGCCCCAGCATTTT.

This clonotype was found many times. The V call is TRBV20-1, the J call TRBJ1-2; possible D gene TRBD1, 6 bases. V lost 8 bases and J 4 bases, leaving 29 bases between the germline ends. CDR1 is DFQATT and CDR2 is SNEGSKA in the germline V gene (reference sequence). The CDR3 has 17 residues. CDR3 DNA: TGCAGTTCCCAGCCAGGGGATGGGGCCCCTAATCCCTATGGCTACACCTTC. Residues: CSSQPGDGAPNPYGYTF.

The rearrangement uses TRBV18 and TRBJ1-5, with TRBD1 matching over 9 bases. The CDR3 loop spans 16 amino acids. Germline trimming cut 5 bases from V and 3 bases from J; bases unmatched to any gene: 8. Germline V gives CDR1 KGHSH, CDR2 LQKENI. The CDR3 reads CASSALQGANNQPQHF. CDR3 coding DNA: TGTGCCAGCTCAGCACTACAGGGGGCTAACAATCAGCCCCAGCATTTT.

In its sample, this clonotype was seen a few times. The J gene is TRBJ1-5, the V gene TRBV5-5, with D maybe TRBD1 (6 bases). Germline V gene lookup returns CDR1 SGHKS and CDR2 YYEKEE (reference sequence). V lost 1 base and J 0 bases, leaving 17 bases between the germline ends. The CDR3 spans 18 residues. DNA for the CDR3: TGTGCCAGCAGCTTGAGACCGGGTAGGGGGGGTAGCAATCAGCCCCAGCATTTT. The encoded protein is CASSLRPGRGGSNQPQHF. Complete variable domain (other parts from reference TRBV5-5 and TRBJ1-5): DAGVTQSPTHLIKTRGQQVTLRCSPISGHKSVSWYQQVLGQGPQFIFQYYEKEERGRGNFPDRFSARQFPNYSSELNVNALLLGDSALYLCASSLRPGRGGSNQPQHFGDGTRLSIL.

The rearrangement links TRBV12-3 or TRBV12-4 to TRBJ2-1; 8 bases line up with TRBD2. The CDR3 is made up of 14 amino acids. J was trimmed by 6 bases and V by 3 bases; bases with no gene match: 4. CDR3 DNA: TGTGCCAGCAGTTTCGGGGGGGCCCCCAATGAGCAGTTCTTC. Translating gives CASSFGGAPNEQFF.

The chain couples TRBV7-2 to TRBJ1-5, with D possibly matching TRBD1 (5 bases). The V end lost 3 bases, the J end lost 8 bases, and 11 bases lay between the germline ends. The CDR3 extends over 13 amino acids. The V gene's germline CDR1 is SGHTA and CDR2 FQGNSA. The CDR3 region has the DNA TGTGCCAGCAGCTTTCTTGGGGGGGAGCCCCAGCATTTT. Translating gives CASSFLGGEPQHF.

This clonotype was observed a few times. The chain employs TRBV18 and TRBJ2-1, with D tentatively TRBD1 (6 bases). This CDR3 region has 12 residues. V shed 0 bases and J shed 10 bases, with 7 bases lying between them. Germline CDR1 and CDR2: KGHSH and LQKENI. As DNA, the CDR3 is TGTGCCAGCTCACCACCGGGACAAGAGCAGTTCTTC. This encodes CASSPPGQEQFF.

This clonotype showed up just once. This sequence joins TRBV5-1 and TRBJ2-3; tentatively, D is TRBD2 (7 bases). There are 15 residues in the CDR3. V dropped 1 base and J dropped 2 bases, with 11 bases sitting between them. The V gene's germline CDR1 is SGHRS and CDR2 YFSETQ. CDR3 sequence (DNA): TGCGCCAGCAGCTTGTACGGGGGGCTCACAGATACGCAGTATTTT. Encoded protein: CASSLYGGLTDTQYF. Full variable domain (missing parts from reference TRBV5-1 and TRBJ2-3): KAGVTQTPRYLIKTRGQQVTLSCSPISGHRSVSWYQQTPGQGLQFLFEYFSETQRNKGNFPGRFSGRQFSNSRSEMNVSTLELGDSALYLCASSLYGGLTDTQYFGPGTRLTVL.

The count of this clonotype is one. A much bigger clone sits one base away, suggesting this may be a read error. This chain joins TRBV24-1 and TRBJ2-5; no clear D gene. Gene TRBJ2-7 matches the end of the DNA better, so the J call may be wrong. Germline CDR1 is KGHDR and CDR2 is SFDVKD. The CDR3 totals 13 residues. The CDR3, as DNA: TGTGCCACCAGTGATGCCGGGCTTGGCGAGCAGTACTTC. This sequence encodes CATSDAGLGEQYF.

This clonotype was seen a handful of times. This chain uses TRBV20-1 with TRBJ1-2; D gene uncertain. The CDR3 extends over 16 amino acids. Germline V gives CDR1 DFQATT, CDR2 SNEGSKA (reference sequence). Trimming shortened V by 0 bases and J by 2 bases, and 16 bases separated the two germline ends. Here the CDR3 reads CSARDWRKASNYGYTF. CDR3 in DNA: TGCAGTGCTAGAGATTGGAGGAAGGCGTCCAACTATGGCTACACCTTC.

CDR3 loop: CASSLEWGGDTQYF. DNA of the CDR3: TGTGCCAGCAGCTTAGAGTGGGGCGGAGATACGCAGTATTTT. The chain recombines TRBV7-2 with TRBJ2-3; D may be TRBD1 (5 bases). The V end was cut by 1 base, the J end by 5 bases, with 10 bases between. CDR1 SGHTA and CDR2 FQGNSA come from the germline V gene. The CDR3 is 14 residues long.

The chain has TRBV9 and TRBJ2-3; no clear D. The V end lost 0 bases, the J end lost 3 bases, and 14 bases lay between the germline ends. The V gene's germline CDR1 is SGDLS and CDR2 YYNGEE. CDR3 length: 16 residues. The CDR3 is CASSVAPPRPTDTQYF. The CDR3 bases are TGTGCCAGCAGCGTAGCTCCGCCTCGGCCAACAGATACGCAGTATTTT.

The sample holds a few counts of this clonotype. This chain uses TRBV12-3 or TRBV12-4 with TRBJ1-2; D possibly corresponds to TRBD1 (5 bases). The CDR3 consists of 15 residues. Trimming cost V 0 bases and J 3 bases, with 11 bases left between them. CDR3 nucleotides: TGTGCCAGCAGTTTAGCTCAGGGTGGTCACTATGGCTACACCTTC. Translating it yields CASSLAQGGHYGYTF.

This clonotype came up a few times. This rearrangement joins TRBV12-3 or TRBV12-4 to TRBJ2-7; unclear D gene. This CDR3 is 16 amino acids long. V shed 4 bases and J shed 2 bases, with 18 bases lying between them. In DNA, the CDR3 is TGTGCCAGCAGTTCCCCGTTTAGGAGCGCAACCTACGAGCAGTACTTC. The encoded protein is CASSSPFRSATYEQYF.